The next 14 T cell receptor beta chains were all read from a single sample in a study of cytomegalovirus exposure and HLA in healthy donors. Libraries were prepared by immunoSEQ multiplex PCR; TCRdb keeps only in-frame clonotypes and omits some of them. The sample consists of about 50,000 clones, 85% to 95% of them appearing once. The specimen sequenced was PBMCs. These receptor sequences come from a woman aged 18-35 years in good health and CMV-seropositive.

The V call is TRBV4-3, the J call TRBJ2-3; D possibly corresponds to TRBD1 (6 bases). CDR1 LGHNA and CDR2 YSLEER come from the germline V gene. This CDR3 is built from 16 residues. Deletions cut 3 bases from V and 2 bases from J, with 15 bases between. In DNA, the CDR3 is TGCGCCAGCAGCCAGCTAATGACAGGCTCCACAGATACGCAGTATTTT. Translating it yields CASSQLMTGSTDTQYF.

The chain employs TRBV5-4 and TRBJ2-5, with 9 bases identical to TRBD1. The CDR3 is 15 amino acids. Per the germline V gene, CDR1 is SGHNT and CDR2 is YYREEE (reference sequence). V shed 4 bases, J shed 5 bases, and the junction held 9 bases outside the gene matches. Here the CDR3 DNA reads TGTGCCAGCAGCCCTCGGACAGGGGAGGGGGAGACCCAGTACTTC. Protein: CASSPRTGEGETQYF.

The CDR3 loop reads CASSLWGRDYGYTF. CDR3 DNA sequence: TGTGCCAGCAGCTTGTGGGGGCGCGACTATGGCTACACCTTC. The genes are TRBV5-6 and TRBJ1-2, with a weak D call TRBD1 (6 bases). Trimming took off 1 base at V and 3 bases at J, with 10 bases between the two ends. The CDR3 is 14 amino acids. Germline V CDR1 and CDR2: SGHDT, YYEEEE.

A word on this clone: The sample contains more than one DNA sequence encoding this CDR3. This chain uses TRBV9 with TRBJ2-3, with D perhaps TRBD2 (5 bases). Germline CDR1 is SGDLS and CDR2 is YYNGEE. V was pared by 0 bases and J by 3 bases, with 14 bases between. CDR3 length: 16 residues. CDR3 protein: CASSVGERVGTDTQYF. The CDR3 DNA is TGTGCCAGCAGCGTAGGGGAGAGGGTGGGAACAGATACGCAGTATTTT.

This clone has just one count. V and J are TRBV19 and TRBJ2-1; D is perhaps TRBD1 (6 bases). The CDR3 loop spans 15 amino acids. The V gene lost 3 bases and the J gene lost 5 bases, with 14 bases spanning the gap. Germline V gene data show CDR1 as LNHDA and CDR2 as SQIVND (reference sequence). The CDR3 DNA reads as TGTGCCAGTAGTATTGTGACAGGTTTCAACAATGAGCAGTTCTTC. This translates into CASSIVTGFNNEQFF.

The V and J genes are TRBV19 and TRBJ1-3, with a weak D call TRBD1 (6 bases). Germline CDR1 is LNHDA and CDR2 is SQIVND (reference sequence). V lost 9 bases to trimming and J lost 4 bases, with 13 bases between them. The CDR3 has 13 amino acids. The DNA for the CDR3 is TGTGCCAGCCGACGTGGGGGCGGAAACACCATATATTTT. It specifies CASRRGGGNTIYF. The entire variable domain, with the rest obtained from reference TRBV19 and TRBJ1-3, is as follows: DGGITQSPKYLFRKEGQNVTLSCEQNLNHDAMYWYRQDPGQGLRLIYYSQIVNDFQKGDIAEGYSVSREKKESFPLTVTSAQKNPTAFYLCASRRGGGNTIYFGEGSWLTVV.

This clone was counted once. The chain uses TRBV19 and TRBJ2-2; 9 nucleotides match TRBD1. The CDR3 is 14 amino acids. Germline V gene sequence: CDR1 LNHDA, CDR2 SQIVND (reference sequence). Trimming at V came to 8 bases and at J to 6 bases, leaving 7 bases not matched to a gene. The CDR3 here is CASSTTGGPGELFF. The CDR3 DNA reads TGTGCCAGTTCTACGACAGGGGGTCCCGGGGAGCTGTTTTTT.

The genes are TRBV5-4 and TRBJ2-3, with 7 nucleotides matching TRBD1. The CDR3 sequence is 15 residues long. V gave up 0 bases and J gave up 4 bases; unmatched junction bases: 5. Germline loops: CDR1 SGHNT, CDR2 YYREEE (reference sequence). Written as DNA, the CDR3 is TGTGCCAGCAGCTTGGAACAGGGGATGGCAGATACGCAGTATTTT. Its translation is CASSLEQGMADTQYF.

This chain joins TRBV7-9 and TRBJ2-5; TRBD1 agrees at 9 bases. The germline V gene has CDR1 SEHNR and CDR2 FQNEAQ (reference sequence). Trimming at V came to 6 bases and at J to 5 bases, leaving 7 bases not matched to a gene. CDR3 size: 14 residues. Written as DNA, the CDR3 is TGTGCCAGCAGATCACAGGGGGCTGGGGAGACCCAGTACTTC. Translating gives CASRSQGAGETQYF.

The chain links TRBV4-3 to TRBJ2-1, with TRBD2 matching 12 bases. The CDR3 contains 17 residues. Trimming took 1 base from V and 3 from J; bases not matched to a gene: 4. Per the germline V gene, CDR1 is LGHNA and CDR2 is YSLEER. Written as DNA, the CDR3 is TGCGCCAGCAGCCAAGGACTAGCGGGGGCCAACTACAATGAGCAGTTCTTC. It encodes CASSQGLAGANYNEQFF.

This clone occurred once. The junction departs from germline at one end; a sequencing error may be responsible. The rearrangement links TRBV19 to TRBJ1-6, with D possibly being TRBD1 (6 bases). Germline V gives CDR1 LNHDA, CDR2 SQIVND (reference sequence). This CDR3 is built from 15 residues. Here the CDR3 reads CASSNVGQGSSPLHF. The CDR3 DNA sequence: TGTGCCAGCAGTAATGTAGGGCAGGGGAGTTCACCCCTCCACTTT.

The chain is built from TRBV4-2 and TRBJ1-1; 7 bases align to TRBD1. This CDR3 has 16 residues. The germline V gene has CDR1 LGHNA and CDR2 YNFKEQ. Losses at the gene ends were 1 base for V and 1 base for J; bases not matched to a gene: 6. The CDR3: CASSQATGWENTEAFF. Here the CDR3 DNA reads TGTGCCAGCAGCCAAGCGACAGGGTGGGAGAACACTGAAGCTTTCTTT.

V usage is TRBV10-3 and J usage is TRBJ2-1; 10 bases line up with TRBD2. There are 13 residues in the CDR3. V was clipped by 6 bases and J by 7 bases; unmatched bases: 3. Germline V gives CDR1 ENHRY, CDR2 SYGVKD. CDR3 loop: CAISQRGGNEQFF. CDR3 coding DNA: TGTGCCATCAGCCAGCGGGGGGGAAATGAGCAGTTCTTC.

A single count supports this clone. This chain joins TRBV4-1 and TRBJ2-2; the match to TRBD2 covers 8 bases. The length of the CDR3 is 16 residues. CDR1 and CDR2 (germline): MGHRA, YSYEKL. The V and J ends lost 3 bases and 1 base, in that order; junction bases with no gene match: 4. CDR3 nucleotides: TGCGCCAGCAGCCACCCGGGACTAGGGAACACCGGGGAGCTGTTTTTT. It is translated as CASSHPGLGNTGELFF.